This TCR beta chain comes out of a study of cytomegalovirus exposure and HLA in healthy donors. 13 Jbeta primers and 60 Vbeta primers were used for the PCR. The table came from immunoSEQ multiplex PCR; TCRdb's copy has only in-frame clones and leaves some out. Of approximately 160,000 clones listed, roughly 77% are singletons. CDR3 size: 14 residues. V was pared by 3 bases and J by 1 base, with 6 bases between. Germline CDR1 MDHEN, CDR2 SYDVKM. The J gene is TRBJ2-2, the V gene TRBV28, with a possible D match to TRBD2 (6 bases). The clonotype originates from a woman aged 45-59 years in good health and CMV-seropositive. The sequencing sample was made of PBMCs. CDR3 sequence reads: CASSFGGNTGELFF. Here the CDR3 DNA reads TGTGCCAGCAGTTTCGGGGGGAACACCGGGGAGCTGTTTTTT.